These T cell receptor beta chains were read from a single sample in a study of CD8 T cells in Susac syndrome. TCRdb re-called the immunoSEQ multiplex PCR reads with MiXCR, one entry per CDR3 protein. The sample contains 150,000 or so distinct CDR3 sequences, 85% to 95% of which appear only once. The sample consisted of CD4+ T cells from PBMCs. These receptors originate from a human donor in good health. Each CDR3 is given with its conserved first and last residue. The order of the fields is CDR3 DNA, CDR3 protein, J gene, V gene, D gene, clone size. D genes are given only for firm matches. Clone size appears in some rows only: once, few, many, or a class for an expanded clone.

cdr3_nt: TGCAGTGCTAGAGAGGGAGGGGGGGGTCAGCCCCAGCATTTT
cdr3_aa: CSAREGGGGQPQHF
j_call: TRBJ1-5
v_call: TRBV20-1
d_call: NA
clone_size: NA

cdr3_nt: TGTGCCAGCAGCTTAGCGGTAGCGGGAAAGACCCAGTACTTC
cdr3_aa: CASSLAVAGKTQYF
j_call: TRBJ2-5
v_call: TRBV7-9
d_call: TRBD2
clone_size: NA

cdr3_nt: TGCGCCAGCAGCTCGAGTCCGAACACCGGGGAGCTGTTTTTT
cdr3_aa: CASSSSPNTGELFF
j_call: TRBJ2-2
v_call: TRBV5-1
d_call: NA
clone_size: NA

cdr3_nt: TGCGCCACCGGGACAGGGTCTTACGAGCAGTACTTC
cdr3_aa: CATGTGSYEQYF
j_call: TRBJ2-7
v_call: TRBV20-1
d_call: TRBD1
clone_size: NA

cdr3_nt: TGCAGTGCTCCGGGACAGGTAGTCTACGAGCAGTACTTC
cdr3_aa: CSAPGQVVYEQYF
j_call: TRBJ2-7
v_call: TRBV20-1
d_call: TRBD1
clone_size: NA

cdr3_nt: TGTGCCAGCAGCTTACAACAGGGTTATGGAAACACCATATATTTT
cdr3_aa: CASSLQQGYGNTIYF
j_call: TRBJ1-3
v_call: TRBV7-2
d_call: NA
clone_size: NA

cdr3_nt: TGTGCCAGCAGCCCTTTTGTGGCCACTGAAGCTTTCTTT
cdr3_aa: CASSPFVATEAFF
j_call: TRBJ1-1
v_call: TRBV14
d_call: NA
clone_size: NA

cdr3_nt: TGTGCCAGCTCCCCAGAGGGAGGGGGGGACACTGAAGCTTTCTTT
cdr3_aa: CASSPEGGGDTEAFF
j_call: TRBJ1-1
v_call: TRBV18
d_call: NA
clone_size: once

cdr3_nt: TGTGCCAGCAGTCCTATGGGGACAGGCCTCTACGAGCAGTACTTC
cdr3_aa: CASSPMGTGLYEQYF
j_call: TRBJ2-7
v_call: TRBV12-3/TRBV12-4
d_call: TRBD1
clone_size: NA

cdr3_nt: TGTGCCAGCAGCGATCCGGGGGGACCACAAGAGACCCAGTACTTC
cdr3_aa: CASSDPGGPQETQYF
j_call: TRBJ2-5
v_call: TRBV6-2/TRBV6-3
d_call: TRBD2
clone_size: NA

cdr3_nt: TGTGCCATCAGTGAACAGGGCCCGAACACTGAAGCTTTCTTT
cdr3_aa: CAISEQGPNTEAFF
j_call: TRBJ1-1
v_call: TRBV10-3
d_call: NA
clone_size: NA

cdr3_nt: TGCAGTGCTAGAGACAGGGGTGGATCACCCCTCCACTTT
cdr3_aa: CSARDRGGSPLHF
j_call: TRBJ1-6
v_call: TRBV20-1
d_call: NA
clone_size: NA

cdr3_nt: TGTGCCAGCAGGCAGGGGGAGGGGAACACTGAAGCTTTCTTT
cdr3_aa: CASRQGEGNTEAFF
j_call: TRBJ1-1
v_call: TRBV7-3
d_call: TRBD1
clone_size: NA

cdr3_nt: TGTGCCAGCAGCGTAGGCGGTTCGGGTGGTAATTCACCCCTCCACTTT
cdr3_aa: CASSVGGSGGNSPLHF
j_call: TRBJ1-6
v_call: TRBV7-8
d_call: NA
clone_size: NA

cdr3_nt: TGTGCCAGCAGCCAAGGGGGTCGGGAGCAGTACTTC
cdr3_aa: CASSQGGREQYF
j_call: TRBJ2-7
v_call: TRBV3-1
d_call: NA
clone_size: NA

cdr3_nt: TGCAGCGTTGGTAACATTAACTATGGCTACACCTTC
cdr3_aa: CSVGNINYGYTF
j_call: TRBJ1-2
v_call: TRBV29-1
d_call: NA
clone_size: NA

cdr3_nt: TGTGCCAGCAGCATCCGGGACACGGATACCTACGAGCAGTACTTC
cdr3_aa: CASSIRDTDTYEQYF
j_call: TRBJ2-7
v_call: TRBV6-5
d_call: NA
clone_size: NA

cdr3_nt: TGCGCCAGCAGCTTGGTAGCAGGGACCTACGAGCAGTACTTC
cdr3_aa: CASSLVAGTYEQYF
j_call: TRBJ2-7
v_call: TRBV5-1
d_call: NA
clone_size: NA

cdr3_nt: TGCAGTGCTATCAGGGACGGGAACTATGGCTACACCTTC
cdr3_aa: CSAIRDGNYGYTF
j_call: TRBJ1-2
v_call: TRBV20-1
d_call: NA
clone_size: NA

cdr3_nt: TGCAGCGCCGGGGGGGGACAGGGCTTCTACGAGCAGTACTTC
cdr3_aa: CSAGGGQGFYEQYF
j_call: TRBJ2-7
v_call: TRBV29-1
d_call: NA
clone_size: NA

cdr3_nt: TGTGCCAGCGGGGGGGTGGGGAACACTGAAGCTTTCTTT
cdr3_aa: CASGGVGNTEAFF
j_call: TRBJ1-1
v_call: TRBV2
d_call: NA
clone_size: NA

cdr3_nt: TGTGCCAGCAGCTTTTCCGGACAGGGTTCACCAAATTCACCCCTCCACTTT
cdr3_aa: CASSFSGQGSPNSPLHF
j_call: TRBJ1-6
v_call: TRBV7-9
d_call: TRBD1
clone_size: NA

cdr3_nt: TGTGCCAGCTCACCCGTTGAAGACAGAGGCTACACCTTC
cdr3_aa: CASSPVEDRGYTF
j_call: TRBJ1-2
v_call: TRBV18
d_call: NA
clone_size: NA

cdr3_nt: TGTGCCAGCGCCATCCAGCGGGGGGGACAAGAGACCCAGTACTTC
cdr3_aa: CASAIQRGGQETQYF
j_call: TRBJ2-5
v_call: TRBV12-3/TRBV12-4
d_call: TRBD2
clone_size: NA

cdr3_nt: TGTGCCAGCACCCCCGGGTCAGATACGCAGTATTTT
cdr3_aa: CASTPGSDTQYF
j_call: TRBJ2-3
v_call: TRBV2
d_call: NA
clone_size: NA

cdr3_nt: TGTGCCAGCAGTATCCGGGACAATCAGCCCCAGCATTTT
cdr3_aa: CASSIRDNQPQHF
j_call: TRBJ1-5
v_call: TRBV12-3/TRBV12-4
d_call: NA
clone_size: once

cdr3_nt: TGCAGTGCCCCTAGAGGGGGCTTAGGAGAGACCCAGTACTTC
cdr3_aa: CSAPRGGLGETQYF
j_call: TRBJ2-5
v_call: TRBV20-1
d_call: TRBD1
clone_size: NA

cdr3_nt: TGTGCCAGCGCCTCCGGGACAGATATTTCACCCCTCCACTTT
cdr3_aa: CASASGTDISPLHF
j_call: TRBJ1-6
v_call: TRBV2
d_call: TRBD1
clone_size: NA

cdr3_nt: TGCGCCAGCAGCCAAGGCGGTCTAGCCCGGCGGCGGACCGAGCAGTACTTC
cdr3_aa: CASSQGGLARRRTEQYF
j_call: TRBJ2-7
v_call: TRBV4-1
d_call: NA
clone_size: NA

cdr3_nt: TGTGCCAGCAGCTTAGGTCCCGGGGGTAGCTACAATGAGCAGTTCTTC
cdr3_aa: CASSLGPGGSYNEQFF
j_call: TRBJ2-1
v_call: TRBV7-3
d_call: NA
clone_size: NA

cdr3_nt: TGTGCCAGCAGCTTGGGTAGGGTTGGGGGCAATCAGCCCCAGCATTTT
cdr3_aa: CASSLGRVGGNQPQHF
j_call: TRBJ1-5
v_call: TRBV5-6
d_call: NA
clone_size: NA

cdr3_nt: TGCGCCAGCAAACGGACTAGCGGGGGAGCGAACACCGGGGAGCTGTTTTTT
cdr3_aa: CASKRTSGGANTGELFF
j_call: TRBJ2-2
v_call: TRBV5-1
d_call: TRBD2
clone_size: NA

cdr3_nt: TGCGCCAGCAGCCCGAGGACTAGCGGGGGGACAGATACGCAGTATTTT
cdr3_aa: CASSPRTSGGTDTQYF
j_call: TRBJ2-3
v_call: TRBV4-1
d_call: TRBD2
clone_size: NA

cdr3_nt: TGCGCCAGCAGCCCTAGATGGGGGGGGACGAACACCGGGGAGCTGTTTTTT
cdr3_aa: CASSPRWGGTNTGELFF
j_call: TRBJ2-2
v_call: TRBV4-1
d_call: TRBD2
clone_size: NA

cdr3_nt: TGTGCCAGCAGGGGACTAGCGGCCTACAATGAGCAGTTCTTC
cdr3_aa: CASRGLAAYNEQFF
j_call: TRBJ2-1
v_call: TRBV2
d_call: TRBD2
clone_size: NA

cdr3_nt: TGTGCCAGCGGTGGGACATTGGTTAATGGCTACACCTTC
cdr3_aa: CASGGTLVNGYTF
j_call: TRBJ1-2
v_call: TRBV2
d_call: NA
clone_size: NA

cdr3_nt: TGTGCCTGGGGACAGGGAAAAAACATTCAGTACTTC
cdr3_aa: CAWGQGKNIQYF
j_call: TRBJ2-4
v_call: TRBV30
d_call: TRBD1
clone_size: NA

cdr3_nt: TGTGCCAGTAGTCCGGCCCTATTATCCTACGAGCAGTACTTC
cdr3_aa: CASSPALLSYEQYF
j_call: TRBJ2-7
v_call: TRBV19
d_call: NA
clone_size: NA

cdr3_nt: TGTGCCAGCAGCGGGACAGGGCGGGGGGATAGCAATCAGCCCCAGCATTTT
cdr3_aa: CASSGTGRGDSNQPQHF
j_call: TRBJ1-5
v_call: TRBV5-6
d_call: TRBD1
clone_size: NA

cdr3_nt: TGCAGTGCTAGGCGGGGGGAGTATACCGAGCAGTACTTC
cdr3_aa: CSARRGEYTEQYF
j_call: TRBJ2-7
v_call: TRBV20-1
d_call: TRBD2
clone_size: NA

cdr3_nt: TGTGCCAGCAGCTCGGACCCGAAGAGGGGTATTTTCCCTGAAGCTTTCTTT
cdr3_aa: CASSSDPKRGIFPEAFF
j_call: TRBJ1-1
v_call: TRBV13
d_call: NA
clone_size: once

cdr3_nt: TGCGCCAGCAGCGGCCGGGGGACAGGGCCAACCCTGGGCTACGAGCAGTACTTC
cdr3_aa: CASSGRGTGPTLGYEQYF
j_call: TRBJ2-7
v_call: TRBV5-1
d_call: TRBD1
clone_size: NA

cdr3_nt: TGTGCTAGTGGTCCACCGACTAGCGGTAACCAAGAGACCCAGTACTTC
cdr3_aa: CASGPPTSGNQETQYF
j_call: TRBJ2-5
v_call: TRBV12-5
d_call: TRBD2
clone_size: NA

cdr3_nt: TGTGCCTGGGCCGACACGGTAAACTATGGCTACACCTTC
cdr3_aa: CAWADTVNYGYTF
j_call: TRBJ1-2
v_call: TRBV30
d_call: NA
clone_size: NA

cdr3_nt: TGCGCCAGCAGCCAGGCACTTTTTTCAGGGAGTGGGGCCAACGTCCTGACTTTC
cdr3_aa: CASSQALFSGSGANVLTF
j_call: TRBJ2-6
v_call: TRBV4-1
d_call: NA
clone_size: NA

cdr3_nt: TGCGCCAGCAGCCAAGGAGGGAACAATGAAAAACTGTTTTTT
cdr3_aa: CASSQGGNNEKLFF
j_call: TRBJ1-4
v_call: TRBV4-1
d_call: NA
clone_size: NA

cdr3_nt: TGTGCCTGGAGCCGGTTCAGCCACCACAATGAGCAGTTCTTC
cdr3_aa: CAWSRFSHHNEQFF
j_call: TRBJ2-1
v_call: TRBV30
d_call: NA
clone_size: NA

cdr3_nt: TGTGCCAGCAGCTTAGCCTGGAGCATCTCCAGCGTTGGTACGCAGTATTTT
cdr3_aa: CASSLAWSISSVGTQYF
j_call: TRBJ2-3
v_call: TRBV7-8
d_call: NA
clone_size: NA

cdr3_nt: TGTGCCAGCAGCTTTGGCGGCGAAGAGACCCAGTACTTC
cdr3_aa: CASSFGGEETQYF
j_call: TRBJ2-5
v_call: TRBV7-9
d_call: NA
clone_size: NA

cdr3_nt: TGCAGTGCTAGTGACGACCCCTATAATTCACCCCTCCACTTT
cdr3_aa: CSASDDPYNSPLHF
j_call: TRBJ1-6
v_call: TRBV20-1
d_call: NA
clone_size: NA

cdr3_nt: TGTGCTAGTGGTTTGGTTGTCGGGAGAGCCTATGGCTACACCTTC
cdr3_aa: CASGLVVGRAYGYTF
j_call: TRBJ1-2
v_call: TRBV12-5
d_call: NA
clone_size: NA

cdr3_nt: TGTGCCAGCAGTCCAGGCAACTATGGCTACACCTTC
cdr3_aa: CASSPGNYGYTF
j_call: TRBJ1-2
v_call: TRBV12-3/TRBV12-4
d_call: NA
clone_size: few

cdr3_nt: TGTGCCAGCAGCGTGGGGGACTCCTATAATTCACCCCTCCACTTT
cdr3_aa: CASSVGDSYNSPLHF
j_call: TRBJ1-6
v_call: TRBV9
d_call: NA
clone_size: NA

cdr3_nt: TGTGCCATCAGTGGGACGGAGGCCTACGAGCAGTACTTC
cdr3_aa: CAISGTEAYEQYF
j_call: TRBJ2-7
v_call: TRBV10-3
d_call: NA
clone_size: NA

cdr3_nt: TGTGCCAGCAGCCAATCCGGGACAACAGATACGCAGTATTTT
cdr3_aa: CASSQSGTTDTQYF
j_call: TRBJ2-3
v_call: TRBV3-1
d_call: NA
clone_size: NA